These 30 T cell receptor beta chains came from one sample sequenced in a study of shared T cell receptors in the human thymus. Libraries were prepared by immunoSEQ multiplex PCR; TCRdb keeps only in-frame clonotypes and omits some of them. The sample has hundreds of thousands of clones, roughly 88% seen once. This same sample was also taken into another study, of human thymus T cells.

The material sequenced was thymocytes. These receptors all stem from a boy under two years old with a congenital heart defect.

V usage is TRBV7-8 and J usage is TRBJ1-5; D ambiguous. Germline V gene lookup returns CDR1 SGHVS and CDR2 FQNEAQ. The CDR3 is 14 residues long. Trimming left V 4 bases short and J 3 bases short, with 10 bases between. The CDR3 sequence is CASSWLGLNQPQHF. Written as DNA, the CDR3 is TGTGCCAGCAGCTGGTTGGGCCTCAATCAGCCCCAGCATTTT.

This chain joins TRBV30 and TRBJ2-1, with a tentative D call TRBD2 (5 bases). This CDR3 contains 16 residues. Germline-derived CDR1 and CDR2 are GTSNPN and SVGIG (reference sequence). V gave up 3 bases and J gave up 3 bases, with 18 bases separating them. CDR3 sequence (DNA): TGTGCCTGGAGACTCGGTGAGGAGCGGATCTACAATGAGCAGTTCTTC. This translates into CAWRLGEERIYNEQFF. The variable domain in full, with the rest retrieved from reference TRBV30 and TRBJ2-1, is SQTIHQWPATLVQPVGSPLSLECTVEGTSNPNLYWYRQAAGRGLQLLFYSVGIGQISSEVPQNLSASRPQDRQFILSSKKLLLSDSGFYLCAWRLGEERIYNEQFFGPGTRLTVL.

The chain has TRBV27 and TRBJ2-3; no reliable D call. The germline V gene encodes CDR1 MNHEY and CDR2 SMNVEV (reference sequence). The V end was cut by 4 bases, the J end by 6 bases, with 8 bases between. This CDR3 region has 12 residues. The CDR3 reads CASSYLSDTQYF. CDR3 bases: TGTGCCAGCAGTTATCTTTCGGATACGCAGTATTTT.

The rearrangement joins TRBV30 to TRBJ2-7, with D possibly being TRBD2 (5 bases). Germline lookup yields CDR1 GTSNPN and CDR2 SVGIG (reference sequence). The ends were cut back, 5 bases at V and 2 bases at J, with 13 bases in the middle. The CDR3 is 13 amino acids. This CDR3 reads CAWEDSRTYEQYF. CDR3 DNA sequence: TGTGCCTGGGAGGACTCACGAACCTACGAGCAGTACTTC. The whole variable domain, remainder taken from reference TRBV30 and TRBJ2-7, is SQTIHQWPATLVQPVGSPLSLECTVEGTSNPNLYWYRQAAGRGLQLLFYSVGIGQISSEVPQNLSASRPQDRQFILSSKKLLLSDSGFYLCAWEDSRTYEQYFGPGTRLTVT.

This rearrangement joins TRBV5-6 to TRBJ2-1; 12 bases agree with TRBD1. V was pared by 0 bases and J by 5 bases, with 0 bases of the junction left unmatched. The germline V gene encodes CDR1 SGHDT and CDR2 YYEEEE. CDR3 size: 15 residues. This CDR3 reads CASSLGDRGHNEQFF. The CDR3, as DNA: TGTGCCAGCAGCTTGGGGGACAGGGGGCACAATGAGCAGTTCTTC.

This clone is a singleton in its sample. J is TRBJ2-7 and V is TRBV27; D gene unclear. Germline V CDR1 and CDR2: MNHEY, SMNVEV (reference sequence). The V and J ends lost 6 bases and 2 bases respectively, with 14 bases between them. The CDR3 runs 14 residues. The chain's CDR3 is CASRPSEQPYEQYF. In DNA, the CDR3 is TGTGCCAGCAGGCCCTCTGAACAGCCCTACGAGCAGTACTTC.

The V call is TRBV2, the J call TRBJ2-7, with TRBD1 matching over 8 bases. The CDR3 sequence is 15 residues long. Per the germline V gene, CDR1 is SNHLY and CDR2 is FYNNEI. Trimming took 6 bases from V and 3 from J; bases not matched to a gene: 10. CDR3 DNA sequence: TGTGCCAGCAGCACCGACCGGGACAGGTACTACGAGCAGTACTTC. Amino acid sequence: CASSTDRDRYYEQYF.

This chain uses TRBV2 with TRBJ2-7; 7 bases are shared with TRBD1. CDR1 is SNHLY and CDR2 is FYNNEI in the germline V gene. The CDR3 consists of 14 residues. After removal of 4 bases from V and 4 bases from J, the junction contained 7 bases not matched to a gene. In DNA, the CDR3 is TGTGCCAGCAGTGTGTTGACAGGGCTGTACGAGCAGTACTTC. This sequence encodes CASSVLTGLYEQYF.

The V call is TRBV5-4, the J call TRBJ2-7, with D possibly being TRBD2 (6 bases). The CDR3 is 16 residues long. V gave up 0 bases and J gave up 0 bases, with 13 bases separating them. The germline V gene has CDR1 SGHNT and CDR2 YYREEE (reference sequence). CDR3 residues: CASSLVGGSYSYEQYF. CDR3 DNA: TGTGCCAGCAGCTTGGTTGGGGGGTCCTACTCCTACGAGCAGTACTTC.

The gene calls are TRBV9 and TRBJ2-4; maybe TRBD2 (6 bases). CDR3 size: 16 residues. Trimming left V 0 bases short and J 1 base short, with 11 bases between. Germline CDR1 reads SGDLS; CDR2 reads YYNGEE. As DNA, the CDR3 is TGTGCCAGCAGCGTAGCTAGCGTGGGGGCCAAAAACATTCAGTACTTC. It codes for CASSVASVGAKNIQYF.

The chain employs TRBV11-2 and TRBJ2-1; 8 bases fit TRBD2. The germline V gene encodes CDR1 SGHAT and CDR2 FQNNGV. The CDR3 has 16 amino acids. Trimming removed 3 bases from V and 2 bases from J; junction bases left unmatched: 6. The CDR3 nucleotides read TGTGCCAGCAGCTTCGGACTAGCCGGCACCTACAATGAGCAGTTCTTC. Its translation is CASSFGLAGTYNEQFF.

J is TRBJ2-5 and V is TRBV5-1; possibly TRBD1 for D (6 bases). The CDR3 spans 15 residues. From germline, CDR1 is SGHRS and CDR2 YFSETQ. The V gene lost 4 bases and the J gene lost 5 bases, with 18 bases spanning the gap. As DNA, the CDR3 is TGCGCCAGCAGCCACCCGGCCCAAAGGGGGGAGACCCAGTACTTC. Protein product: CASSHPAQRGETQYF. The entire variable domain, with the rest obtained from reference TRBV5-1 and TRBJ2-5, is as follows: KAGVTQTPRYLIKTRGQQVTLSCSPISGHRSVSWYQQTPGQGLQFLFEYFSETQRNKGNFPGRFSGRQFSNSRSEMNVSTLELGDSALYLCASSHPAQRGETQYFGPGTRLLVL.

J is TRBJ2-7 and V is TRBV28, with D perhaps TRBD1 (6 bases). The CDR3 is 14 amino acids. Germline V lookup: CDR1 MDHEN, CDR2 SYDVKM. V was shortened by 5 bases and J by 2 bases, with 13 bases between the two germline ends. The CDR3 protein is CASSLPPGAYEQYF. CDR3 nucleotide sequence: TGTGCCAGCAGTCTTCCTCCAGGGGCCTACGAGCAGTACTTC.

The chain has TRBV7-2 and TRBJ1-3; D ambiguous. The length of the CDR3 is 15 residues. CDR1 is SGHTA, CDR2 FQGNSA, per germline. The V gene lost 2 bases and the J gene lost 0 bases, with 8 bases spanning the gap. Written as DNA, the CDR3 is TGTGCCAGCAGCTTATCAGGCCTCTCTGGAAACACCATATATTTT. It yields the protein CASSLSGLSGNTIYF.

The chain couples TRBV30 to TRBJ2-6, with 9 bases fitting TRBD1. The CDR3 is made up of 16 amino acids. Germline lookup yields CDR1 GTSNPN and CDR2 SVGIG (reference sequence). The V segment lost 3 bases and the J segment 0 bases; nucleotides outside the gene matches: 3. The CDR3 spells CAWRGTGYSGANVLTF. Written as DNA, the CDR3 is TGTGCCTGGAGGGGGACAGGGTACTCTGGGGCCAACGTCCTGACTTTC.

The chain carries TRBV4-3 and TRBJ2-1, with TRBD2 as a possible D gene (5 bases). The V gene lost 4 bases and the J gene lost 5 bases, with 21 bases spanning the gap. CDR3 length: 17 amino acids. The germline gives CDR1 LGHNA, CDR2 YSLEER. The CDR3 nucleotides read TGCGCCAGCAGCCCGATGACTACCCCTAGCCTAAACAATGAGCAGTTCTTC. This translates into CASSPMTTPSLNNEQFF.

The CDR3 DNA reads as TGTGCCAGCAGCTTCTCGACAGGGGCCACAGATACGCAGTATTTT. Amino acid sequence: CASSFSTGATDTQYF. The chain carries TRBV7-2 and TRBJ2-3, with 8 bases matching TRBD1. Germline CDR1 and CDR2: SGHTA and FQGNSA. The J segment lost 2 bases and the V segment lost 3 bases, leaving 4 bases of the junction unmatched. The CDR3 contains 15 residues.

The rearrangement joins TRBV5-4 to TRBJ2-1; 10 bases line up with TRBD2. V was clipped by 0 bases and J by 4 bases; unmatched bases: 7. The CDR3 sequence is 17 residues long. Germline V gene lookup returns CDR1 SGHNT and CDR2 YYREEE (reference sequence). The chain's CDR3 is CASSLAGASGSYNEQFF. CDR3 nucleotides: TGTGCCAGCAGCTTGGCCGGAGCTAGCGGGAGTTACAATGAGCAGTTCTTC.

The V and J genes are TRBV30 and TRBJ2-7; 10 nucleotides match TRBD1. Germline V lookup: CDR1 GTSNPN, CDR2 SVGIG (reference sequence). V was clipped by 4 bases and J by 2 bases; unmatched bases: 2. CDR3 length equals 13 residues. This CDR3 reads CAWKGTGAYEQYF. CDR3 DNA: TGTGCCTGGAAAGGGACAGGGGCCTACGAGCAGTACTTC. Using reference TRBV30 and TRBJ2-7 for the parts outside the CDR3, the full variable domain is SQTIHQWPATLVQPVGSPLSLECTVEGTSNPNLYWYRQAAGRGLQLLFYSVGIGQISSEVPQNLSASRPQDRQFILSSKKLLLSDSGFYLCAWKGTGAYEQYFGPGTRLTVT.

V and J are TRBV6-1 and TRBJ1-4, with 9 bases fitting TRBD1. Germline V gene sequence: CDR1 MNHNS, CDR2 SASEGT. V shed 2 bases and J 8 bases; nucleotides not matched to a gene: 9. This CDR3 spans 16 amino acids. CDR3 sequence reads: CASSESRDRDYEKLFF. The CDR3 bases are TGTGCCAGCAGTGAAAGCCGGGACAGGGACTACGAAAAACTGTTTTTT.

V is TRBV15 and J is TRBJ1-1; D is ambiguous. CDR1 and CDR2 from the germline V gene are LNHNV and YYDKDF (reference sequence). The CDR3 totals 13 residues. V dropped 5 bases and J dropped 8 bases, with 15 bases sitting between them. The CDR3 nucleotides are TGTGCCACCAGCCCTACCCCCTCTGCCGAAGCTTTCTTT. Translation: CATSPTPSAEAFF.

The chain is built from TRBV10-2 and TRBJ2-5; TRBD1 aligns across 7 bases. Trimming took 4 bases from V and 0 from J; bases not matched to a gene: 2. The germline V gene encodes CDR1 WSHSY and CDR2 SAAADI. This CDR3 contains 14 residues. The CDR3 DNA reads TGCGCCAGCAGTGCTGGGACAGACCAAGAGACCCAGTACTTC. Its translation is CASSAGTDQETQYF.

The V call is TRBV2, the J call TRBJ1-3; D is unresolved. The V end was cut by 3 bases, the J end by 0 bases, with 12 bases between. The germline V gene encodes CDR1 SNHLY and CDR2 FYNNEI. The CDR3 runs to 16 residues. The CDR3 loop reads CASSDEGSSSGNTIYF. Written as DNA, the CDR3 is TGTGCCAGCAGTGACGAGGGCAGCTCCTCTGGAAACACCATATATTTT.

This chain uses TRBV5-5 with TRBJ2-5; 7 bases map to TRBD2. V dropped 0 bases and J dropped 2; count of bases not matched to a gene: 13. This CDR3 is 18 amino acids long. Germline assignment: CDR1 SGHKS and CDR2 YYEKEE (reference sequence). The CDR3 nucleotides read TGTGCCAGCAGCTTGGCCCGAAGGGTTAGCGGGCCGCAAGAGACCCAGTACTTC. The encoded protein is CASSLARRVSGPQETQYF.

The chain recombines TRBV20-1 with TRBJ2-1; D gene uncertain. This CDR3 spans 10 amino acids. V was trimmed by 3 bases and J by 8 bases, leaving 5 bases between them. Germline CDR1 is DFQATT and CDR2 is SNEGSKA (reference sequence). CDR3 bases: TGCAGTGCTAGTCTCGATGAGCAGTTCTTC. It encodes CSASLDEQFF.

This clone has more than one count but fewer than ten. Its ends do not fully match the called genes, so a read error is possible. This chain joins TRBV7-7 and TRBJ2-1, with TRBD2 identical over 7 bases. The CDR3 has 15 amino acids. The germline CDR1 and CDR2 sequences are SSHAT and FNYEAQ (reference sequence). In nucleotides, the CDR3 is TGTGCTAGCAGCTTAGGGAGGGCTCTCTACAATGAGCAGTTCTTC. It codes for CASSLGRALYNEQFF.

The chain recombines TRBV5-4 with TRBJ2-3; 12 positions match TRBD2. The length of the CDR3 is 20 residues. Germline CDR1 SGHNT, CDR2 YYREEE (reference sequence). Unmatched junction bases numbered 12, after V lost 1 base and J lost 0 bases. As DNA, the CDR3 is TGTGCCAGCAGCTTGCTTCGGACTAGCGGGAATAAGATTAGCACAGATACGCAGTATTTT. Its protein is CASSLLRTSGNKISTDTQYF.

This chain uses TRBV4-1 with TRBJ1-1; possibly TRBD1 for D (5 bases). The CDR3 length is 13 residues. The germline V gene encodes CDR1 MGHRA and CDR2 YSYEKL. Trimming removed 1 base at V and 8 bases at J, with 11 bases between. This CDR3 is CASSQVPRGEAFF. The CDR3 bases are TGCGCCAGCAGCCAAGTACCCCGGGGGGAAGCTTTCTTT.

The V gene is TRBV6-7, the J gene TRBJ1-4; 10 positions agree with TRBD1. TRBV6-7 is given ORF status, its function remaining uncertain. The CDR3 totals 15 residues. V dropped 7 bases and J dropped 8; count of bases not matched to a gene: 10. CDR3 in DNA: TGTGCCAGCACCTTCAAGCGGGACAGGGGAGAAAAACTGTTTTTT. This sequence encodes CASTFKRDRGEKLFF.

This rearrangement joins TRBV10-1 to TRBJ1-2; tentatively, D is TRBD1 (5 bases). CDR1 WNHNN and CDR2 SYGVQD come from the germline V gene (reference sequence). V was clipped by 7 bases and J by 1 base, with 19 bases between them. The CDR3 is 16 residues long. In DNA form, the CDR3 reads TGCGCCAGCAAACCGGAGGGGCCATTTCTTAACTATGGCTACACCTTC. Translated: CASKPEGPFLNYGYTF.